This TCR beta chain is from a study of PD-1 blockade in classical Hodgkin lymphoma. Study findings and constraints: Relative to healthy donors, newly diagnosed patients reportedly had lower baseline TCR diversity, which was reported as lower still in relapsed/refractory patients. Patients who initiated nivolumab within 1 year of ASCT were excluded. Complete responders showed a baseline diversity that resembled the diversity of newly diagnosed patients. Although disease activity or prior therapy may be involved, causes of the repertoire differences remain undefined.

Sequencing was performed with immunoSEQ multiplex PCR; in TCRdb, only in-frame clones are kept and a portion is missing. Here the sample spans around 30,000 clones, about 82% being singletons. Germline V gives CDR1 MNHEY, CDR2 SMNVEV (reference sequence). Trimming stripped 2 bases from V and 4 bases from J, with 18 bases between. CDR3 length: 17 residues. In the case of this clone: Its antigen is as yet unknown.

The time point is: cycle 4 day 1 (C4D1), after 6 weeks of nivolumab. Each of the patients experienced relapse following autologous stem cell transplantation, and their brentuximab vedotin exposure differed. The TCR originated in a human donor with classical Hodgkin lymphoma. The V call is TRBV27, the J call TRBJ2-1; a possible D gene is TRBD1 (5 bases). The material was peripheral blood mononuclear cells (PBMCs), obtained before the fourth cycle of nivolumab. The CDR3 nucleotides are TGTGCCAGCAGTTTAAAGGGGCCCACCACCCCGTACAATGAGCAGTTCTTC. This translates into CASSLKGPTTPYNEQFF.